These 8 T cell receptor beta chains were sequenced from one sample in a study of T-cell reconstitution after alpha-beta-depleted transplantation in children. Study results and limitations: Counts and diversity of T cells one year after transplant came mostly from newly produced T cells.

The antigens of these receptors remain unknown. During its preparation, the TCRbeta library received unique molecular identifiers. MiXCR, run by TCRdb on the PCR reads, gives a single entry per CDR3 protein. Seen here are approximately 300,000 distinct CDR3 sequences, just over 7.5% observed once, and the top ten hold approximately 8.6%. Sequences were derived from peripheral blood, sampled 360 days after TCRalphabeta/CD19-depleted stem cell transplant. The receptors originated from a female patient aged 2-9 years who had a stem cell transplant for Fanconi anemia, so the T cells may come from the graft donor.

The rearrangement links TRBV9 to TRBJ2-7; tentatively, D is TRBD1 (6 bases). CDR3 length: 15 residues. Trimming shortened V by 0 bases and J by 5 bases, and 15 bases separated the two germline ends. Germline V lookup: CDR1 SGDLS, CDR2 YYNGEE. The CDR3 DNA reads TGTGCCAGCAGCGTAGTGGGACACGGTGGGGACGAGCAGTACTTC. Translation: CASSVVGHGGDEQYF.

About this clonotype: A much more abundant neighbour one base away suggests this may be a read error. The rearrangement joins TRBV18 to TRBJ2-7; D is unresolved. In germline, CDR1 is KGHSH, CDR2 LQKENI. The CDR3 runs 14 residues. The CDR3, as DNA: TGTGCCACCTCACCAGTCGGTGTCCCCTACGAGCAGTACTTC. It specifies CATSPVGVPYEQYF.

The chain combines TRBV20-1 with TRBJ2-7; D is ambiguous. V was pared by 0 bases and J by 4 bases, with 10 bases between. CDR3 size: 13 residues. Per germline, CDR1 DFQATT and CDR2 SNEGSKA (reference sequence). In nucleotides, the CDR3 is TGCAGTGCTAGAGAACGTACCGCGTACGAGCAGTACGTC. This encodes CSARERTAYEQYV.

This clonotype occurred many times. This rearrangement joins TRBV28 to TRBJ2-1; D is uncertain. This CDR3 contains 16 residues. Germline values: CDR1 MDHEN, CDR2 SYDVKM. Trimming took off 2 bases at V and 4 bases at J, with 15 bases between the two ends. The CDR3 loop is CASSLDAIGRYNEQFF. In DNA form, the CDR3 reads TGTGCCAGCAGTTTAGATGCGATAGGCAGATACAATGAGCAGTTCTTC.

This clonotype has a count of ten or more. V and J are TRBV5-1 and TRBJ2-1; possible D gene TRBD2, 5 bases. CDR1 and CDR2 (germline): SGHRS, YFSETQ. V was shortened by 0 bases and J by 8 bases, with 9 bases between the two germline ends. The length of the CDR3 is 13 residues. The CDR3 DNA sequence: TGCGCCAGCAGCTTGGCGGGGTTGGATGAGCAGTTCTTC. Protein: CASSLAGLDEQFF.

This clonotype was detected a few times. The DNA of the CDR3 is TGTGCCAGCAGCTTGTCGAGTTGGACCCAGTACCAAGAGACCCAGTACTTC. The encoded protein is CASSLSSWTQYQETQYF. The V and J genes are TRBV7-2 and TRBJ2-5; no clear D gene. The CDR3 extends over 17 amino acids. V was shortened by 3 bases and J by 0 bases, with 17 bases between the two germline ends. Per the germline V gene, CDR1 is SGHTA and CDR2 is FQGNSA.

The gene calls are TRBV12-5 and TRBJ2-2, with D perhaps being TRBD1 or TRBD2 (5 bases each). The length of the CDR3 is 12 residues. Germline-derived CDR1 and CDR2 are LGHNT and FRNRAP. V shed 10 bases and J shed 7 bases, with 13 bases lying between them. Here the CDR3 reads CATTGRSGELFF. The CDR3 DNA sequence: TGTGCTACAACGGGGCGCAGCGGGGAGCTGTTTTTT. Complete variable domain (other parts from reference TRBV12-5 and TRBJ2-2): DARVTQTPRHKVTEMGQEVTMRCQPILGHNTVFWYRQTMMQGLELLAYFRNRAPLDDSGMPKDRFSAEMPDATLATLKIQPSEPRDSAVYFCATTGRSGELFFGEGSRLTVL.

The table lists this clonotype with many counts. V gene TRBV5-4 combines with J gene TRBJ2-5, with 9 bases lining up with TRBD2. The CDR3 is made up of 16 amino acids. Germline CDR1 SGHNT, CDR2 YYREEE (reference sequence). The trim removed 0 bases at V and 1 base at J, leaving 4 bases unmatched. CDR3 loop: CASSLGSGGLQETQYF. The CDR3 region has the DNA TGTGCCAGCAGCTTGGGTAGCGGGGGCCTCCAAGAGACCCAGTACTTC.